This record covers a single T cell receptor (beta chain). An approximately 10 ml volume of fresh peripheral blood provided the PBMCs. This CDR3 is built from 15 residues. From germline, CDR1 is MNHEY and CDR2 SVGAGI. The V and J ends lost 0 bases and 8 bases respectively, with 17 bases between them. Regions amplified from RNA transcripts were the TCR beta CDR3 regions. An initial round of RT-PCR targeting the TCR CDR3 relied on the HTBI primer set. Using its own MiXCR run on the multiplex PCR reads, TCRdb lists one record per CDR3 protein. The sample has around 700,000 distinct CDR3 sequences; roughly a third are singletons. This sample was taken from a study of T cells in Graves' hyperthyroidism and ophthalmopathy.

The sequenced sample was blood. The V gene is TRBV6-5, the J gene TRBJ2-7; the D gene is possibly TRBD1 (6 bases). The clonotype was recovered from a woman between 40 and 50 years old with Graves' hyperthyroidism. CDR3 bases: TGTGCCAGCAGTTACTCGAAAAGGGCAGGGGTTCAGCAGTACTTC. Protein sequence: CASSYSKRAGVQQYF.